One sample yielded the 28 T cell receptor beta chains listed below, sequenced in a study of memory B cells and T cells in multiple sclerosis. Their antigens remain unidentified. Separate sequencing covered autoproliferating (CFSE-dim) and non-proliferating (CFSE-high) T cells from stimulus-free culture. Pooled replicate wells came from around 50 million CFSE-labeled PBMCs cultured approximately 7 days without stimulus. Some clones are missing from TCRdb's copy, which holds only in-frame ones; the method was immunoSEQ multiplex PCR. This table has some 48,000 clones, roughly 82% appearing once. Sequenced material: PBMCs from blood kept in culture. The receptors shown here come from a human donor with multiple sclerosis.

This clone has just one count. The chain employs TRBV20-1 and TRBJ2-1, with a possible D match to TRBD1 (5 bases). Deletions cut 3 bases from V and 7 bases from J, with 7 bases between. CDR1 is DFQATT, CDR2 SNEGSKA, per germline (reference sequence). The length of the CDR3 is 11 residues. The CDR3: CSASPGNEQFF. CDR3 coding DNA: TGCAGTGCTAGCCCAGGGAATGAGCAGTTCTTC.

This clone came up a few times. The chain carries TRBV6-6 and TRBJ2-2; TRBD2 is a possible D gene (7 bases). Germline loops: CDR1 MNHNY, CDR2 SVGAGI (reference sequence). This CDR3 region has 16 residues. The germline V and J ends were trimmed by 2 bases and 2 bases, with 12 bases remaining between them. In nucleotides, the CDR3 is TGTGCCAGCAGTTACGGGGGCGGGGGTAACACCGGGGAGCTGTTTTTT. Its protein product is CASSYGGGGNTGELFF.

This sequence joins TRBV11-2 and TRBJ1-2; D is undetermined. The ends were cut back, 0 bases at V and 4 bases at J, with 18 bases in the middle. The CDR3 extends over 17 amino acids. Germline-derived CDR1 and CDR2 are SGHAT and FQNNGV. This chain's CDR3 is CASSLDWFSPGSYGYTF. The CDR3 DNA is TGTGCCAGCAGCTTAGATTGGTTTAGTCCGGGGTCCTATGGCTACACCTTC.

The chain has TRBV6-6 and TRBJ2-7; D gene ambiguous. Germline-derived CDR1 and CDR2 are MNHNY and SVGAGI (reference sequence). The ends were cut back, 6 bases at V and 2 bases at J, with 11 bases in the middle. This CDR3 contains 13 residues. The CDR3 sequence is CASSLDITYEQYF. CDR3 sequence (DNA): TGTGCCAGCAGCCTCGACATTACCTACGAGCAGTACTTC.

This rearrangement joins TRBV19 to TRBJ1-4; D is perhaps TRBD1 (6 bases). V dropped 5 bases and J dropped 7 bases, with 20 bases sitting between them. The CDR3 has 16 residues. Germline lookup yields CDR1 LNHDA and CDR2 SQIVND (reference sequence). The CDR3 sequence: CASSDRYGGRREKLFF. CDR3 coding DNA: TGTGCCAGTAGTGACAGATATGGGGGGCGCCGTGAAAAACTGTTTTTT.

The rearrangement joins TRBV11-2 to TRBJ1-6; possible D gene TRBD1, 6 bases. V dropped 3 bases and J dropped 6 bases, with 15 bases sitting between them. The CDR3 has 16 amino acids. Germline lookup yields CDR1 SGHAT and CDR2 FQNNGV. The CDR3 here is CASSLGGSRGNSPLHF. DNA for the CDR3: TGTGCCAGCAGCTTGGGAGGGAGCAGGGGTAATTCACCCCTCCACTTT.

This clone turned up a few times. The rearrangement joins TRBV5-1 to TRBJ1-2; possible D gene TRBD1, 5 bases. The CDR3 length is 16 residues. The V and J ends lost 2 bases and 6 bases respectively, with 20 bases between them. The V gene's germline CDR1 is SGHRS and CDR2 YFSETQ. The CDR3: CASSLTTGTSADGYTF. The CDR3 DNA reads as TGCGCCAGCAGCTTAACGACCGGGACGTCCGCCGATGGCTACACCTTC.

This chain joins TRBV18 and TRBJ1-5, with 7 bases that match TRBD1. Germline-derived CDR1 and CDR2 are KGHSH and LQKENI. The CDR3 runs to 15 residues. J was trimmed by 4 bases and V by 6 bases; bases with no gene match: 9. CDR3 residues: CASSLLQGRNQPQHF. The CDR3 region has the DNA TGTGCCAGCTCTCTTTTACAGGGGCGAAATCAGCCCCAGCATTTT.

The chain couples TRBV6-1 to TRBJ1-1; D is perhaps TRBD1 (5 bases). Between the trimmed V and J ends, which lost 1 base and 2 bases, there was a span of 8 bases. Germline loops: CDR1 MNHNS, CDR2 SASEGT. The CDR3 extends over 14 amino acids. DNA for the CDR3: TGTGCCAGCAGTGAAGGGGACCGAAACACTGAAGCTTTCTTT. It encodes CASSEGDRNTEAFF.

This chain joins TRBV5-1 and TRBJ2-7; TRBD1 agrees at 9 bases. The germline CDR1 and CDR2 sequences are SGHRS and YFSETQ. The V segment lost 4 bases and the J segment 5 bases; nucleotides outside the gene matches: 7. The CDR3 contains 14 residues. The CDR3 protein is CASSPDRGRDEQYF. The CDR3 DNA sequence: TGCGCCAGCAGCCCGGACAGGGGACGTGACGAGCAGTACTTC.

The chain carries TRBV7-6 and TRBJ1-1, with no clear D. In germline, CDR1 is SGHVS, CDR2 FNYEAQ. The CDR3 contains 17 residues. V was trimmed by 2 bases and J by 0 bases, leaving 16 bases between them. This CDR3 reads CASSLSSSEGMNTEAFF. CDR3 sequence (DNA): TGTGCCAGCAGCTTAAGTTCGTCGGAGGGCATGAACACTGAAGCTTTCTTT.

The genes are TRBV28 and TRBJ1-4; a possible D gene is TRBD1 (5 bases). Between the trimmed V and J ends, which lost 3 bases and 5 bases, there was a span of 13 bases. The CDR3 loop spans 15 amino acids. The germline gives CDR1 MDHEN, CDR2 SYDVKM. CDR3 sequence reads: CASSFIRRGNEKLFF. Here the CDR3 DNA reads TGTGCCAGCAGTTTTATCCGAAGGGGAAATGAAAAACTGTTTTTT.

The rearrangement uses TRBV7-8 and TRBJ1-1; a possible D gene is TRBD1 (6 bases). CDR1 is SGHVS and CDR2 is FQNEAQ in the germline V gene. Trimming took 7 bases from V and 1 from J, leaving 13 bases between them. This CDR3 has 14 residues. The CDR3 bases are TGTGCCAGCACCCGAGGACAGTCGAACACTGAAGCTTTCTTT. Its protein product is CASTRGQSNTEAFF.

J is TRBJ2-3 and V is TRBV30, with 7 nucleotides matching TRBD1. Germline CDR1 is GTSNPN and CDR2 is SVGIG (reference sequence). With V trimmed by 0 bases and J by 6 bases, 6 bases remained unmatched. The CDR3 has 14 residues. CDR3 region: CAWSVRGQGDTQYF. In nucleotides, the CDR3 is TGTGCCTGGAGTGTAAGGGGGCAAGGGGATACGCAGTATTTT.

The J gene is TRBJ1-3, the V gene TRBV11-2; D is unclear. The germline V gene has CDR1 SGHAT and CDR2 FQNNGV. V lost 6 bases and J lost 1, with 19 bases in between. The CDR3 runs to 17 residues. The CDR3 bases are TGTGCCAGCAGTCGCGAACCCCCCTGGAGGTCTGGAAACACCATATATTTT. It specifies CASSREPPWRSGNTIYF.

The chain carries TRBV6-5 and TRBJ2-5; D is unresolved. The CDR3 totals 16 residues. V lost 0 bases, J lost 2 bases, and 13 bases lay in between. Germline V gene sequence: CDR1 MNHEY, CDR2 SVGAGI. CDR3 nucleotide sequence: TGTGCCAGCAGTTACTCGAATCGTGGCGGACAAGAGACCCAGTACTTC. Its translation: CASSYSNRGGQETQYF.

This clone was observed a single time. CDR3 loop: CASSPSPGNQPQHF. The CDR3 nucleotides read TGTGCCAGCTCACCTTCCCCCGGCAATCAGCCCCAGCATTTT. This chain links TRBV18 with TRBJ1-5; D unresolved. V lost 3 bases and J 2 bases, leaving 8 bases between the germline ends. The CDR3 totals 14 residues. Per the germline V gene, CDR1 is KGHSH and CDR2 is LQKENI.

The chain links TRBV19 to TRBJ1-1; D ambiguous. In germline, CDR1 is LNHDA, CDR2 SQIVND (reference sequence). CDR3 length: 14 residues. V was shortened by 4 bases and J by 3 bases, with 12 bases between the two germline ends. CDR3 sequence: CASSKLLGYTEAFF. CDR3 sequence (DNA): TGTGCCAGTAGTAAGTTGTTGGGGTACACTGAAGCTTTCTTT. Filled out from reference TRBV19 and TRBJ1-1, the complete variable domain reads DGGITQSPKYLFRKEGQNVTLSCEQNLNHDAMYWYRQDPGQGLRLIYYSQIVNDFQKGDIAEGYSVSREKKESFPLTVTSAQKNPTAFYLCASSKLLGYTEAFFGQGTRLTVV.

This chain connects TRBV6-1 to TRBJ1-5; no clear D gene. Germline CDR1 and CDR2: MNHNS and SASEGT. The CDR3 runs to 13 residues. The germline V and J ends were trimmed by 4 bases and 5 bases, with 9 bases remaining between them. The CDR3 bases are TGTGCCAGCAGTGCGGGTGTCGATCAGCCCCAGCATTTT. This gives the protein CASSAGVDQPQHF.

This chain connects TRBV12-5 to TRBJ1-2, with D uncertain. Germline-derived CDR1 and CDR2 are LGHNT and FRNRAP. Trimming removed 6 bases from V and 6 bases from J, with 8 bases in between. The length of the CDR3 is 11 residues. The CDR3 nucleotides read TGTGCTAGTGGAAAAACAAATGGCTACACCTTC. Translated, it gives CASGKTNGYTF.

This clone was observed a few times. The gene calls are TRBV21-1 and TRBJ1-5; the table's TRBD1 call for D was not verified on the DNA. TRBV21-1 is listed as a pseudogene. The CDR3 extends over 15 amino acids. Here the CDR3 DNA reads TGTGCCAGCAGCGTCCAGACAGTTAGCAATCAGCCCCAGCATTTT. Protein product: CASSVQTVSNQPQHF.

The chain combines TRBV9 with TRBJ2-1; a weak D match, TRBD2 (6 bases). Trimming left V 2 bases short and J 3 bases short, with 15 bases between. This CDR3 region has 16 residues. Germline lookup yields CDR1 SGDLS and CDR2 YYNGEE. The CDR3 nucleotides are TGTGCCAGCAGCGTTTCCGGGACTTTCTTCTACAATGAGCAGTTCTTC. Its protein product is CASSVSGTFFYNEQFF.

This rearrangement joins TRBV19 to TRBJ1-1; 10 bases align to TRBD1. Looked up from germline, CDR1 is LNHDA and CDR2 is SQIVND (reference sequence). This CDR3 is built from 19 residues. V trimming: 3 bases; J trimming: 0 bases; junction bases outside the gene matches: 13. CDR3 loop: CASSIGTGVWASLNTEAFF. The CDR3 bases are TGTGCCAGTAGTATTGGGACAGGGGTTTGGGCCTCCTTGAACACTGAAGCTTTCTTT.

The chain has TRBV5-1 and TRBJ1-4; maybe TRBD1 (5 bases). This CDR3 has 16 residues. The germline CDR1 and CDR2 sequences are SGHRS and YFSETQ. The germline V and J ends were trimmed by 5 bases and 2 bases, with 16 bases remaining between them. The CDR3 coding sequence is TGCGCCAGCAGGCCGGGGGGAAGGTCGACTAATGAAAAACTGTTTTTT. It yields the protein CASRPGGRSTNEKLFF.

The chain carries TRBV6-5 and TRBJ1-1; 10 positions agree with TRBD1. With 7 bases clipped from V and 4 bases from J, the junction kept 6 bases outside the gene matches. CDR3 length equals 14 residues. Germline lookup yields CDR1 MNHEY and CDR2 SVGAGI. DNA of the CDR3: TGTGCCAGCATTCGACAGGGGGCTGGCACTGAAGCTTTCTTT. It codes for CASIRQGAGTEAFF.

This chain connects TRBV5-1 to TRBJ1-6, with 9 bases matching TRBD1. Germline V gives CDR1 SGHRS, CDR2 YFSETQ. The CDR3 loop spans 16 amino acids. J gave up 7 bases and V 1 base, and 6 bases lay outside the gene matches. The CDR3 here is CASSLSQGARNSPLHF. The CDR3, as DNA: TGCGCCAGCAGCTTGTCACAGGGGGCGCGGAATTCACCCCTCCACTTT.

This clone was recorded a few times. The rearrangement uses TRBV7-8 and TRBJ2-2; D is unclear. Trimming took 0 bases from V and 7 from J, leaving 9 bases between them. This CDR3 comprises 14 residues. Germline V gives CDR1 SGHVS, CDR2 FQNEAQ. The CDR3 protein is CASSLAAGHGELFF. DNA of the CDR3: TGTGCCAGCAGCTTAGCGGCAGGCCACGGGGAGCTGTTTTTT.

The chain carries TRBV7-9 and TRBJ1-3; no clear D. CDR3 length: 13 amino acids. The germline V gene has CDR1 SEHNR and CDR2 FQNEAQ (reference sequence). V was pared by 1 base and J by 0 bases, with 1 base between. In DNA, the CDR3 is TGTGCCAGCAGCTTAGTCTCTGGAAACACCATATATTTT. This encodes CASSLVSGNTIYF. Using reference TRBV7-9 and TRBJ1-3 for the parts outside the CDR3, the full variable domain is DTGVSQNPRHKITKRGQNVTFRCDPISEHNRLYWYRQTLGQGPEFLTYFQNEAQLEKSRLLSDRFSAERPKGSFSTLEIQRTEQGDSAMYLCASSLVSGNTIYFGEGSWLTVV.